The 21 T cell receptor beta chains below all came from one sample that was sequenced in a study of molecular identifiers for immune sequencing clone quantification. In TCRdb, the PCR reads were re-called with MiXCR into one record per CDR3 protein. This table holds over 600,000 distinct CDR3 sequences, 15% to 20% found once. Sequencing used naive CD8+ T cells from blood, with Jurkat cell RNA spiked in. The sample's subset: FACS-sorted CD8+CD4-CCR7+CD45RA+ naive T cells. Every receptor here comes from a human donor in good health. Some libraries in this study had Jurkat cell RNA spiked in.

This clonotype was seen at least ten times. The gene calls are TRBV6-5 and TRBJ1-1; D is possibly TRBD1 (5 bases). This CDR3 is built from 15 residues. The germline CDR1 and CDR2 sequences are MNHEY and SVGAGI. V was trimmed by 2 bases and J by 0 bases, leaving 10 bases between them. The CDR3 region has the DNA TGTGCCAGCAGTTACCATGGGGGGATGAACACTGAAGCTTTCTTT. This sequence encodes CASSYHGGMNTEAFF.

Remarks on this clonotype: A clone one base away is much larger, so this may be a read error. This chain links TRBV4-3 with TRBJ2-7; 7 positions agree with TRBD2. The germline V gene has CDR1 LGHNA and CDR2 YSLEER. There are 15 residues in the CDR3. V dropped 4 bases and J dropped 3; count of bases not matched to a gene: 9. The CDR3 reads CASSLDGAGVYEQYF. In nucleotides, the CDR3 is TGCGCCAGCAGCCTAGACGGGGCGGGGGTCTACGAGCAGTACTTC.

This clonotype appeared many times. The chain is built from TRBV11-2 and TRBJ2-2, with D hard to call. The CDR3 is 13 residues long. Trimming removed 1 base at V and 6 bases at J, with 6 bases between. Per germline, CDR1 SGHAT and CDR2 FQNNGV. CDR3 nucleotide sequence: TGTGCCAGCAGCTTAGGGACCCCCGGGGAGCTGTTTTTT. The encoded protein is CASSLGTPGELFF.

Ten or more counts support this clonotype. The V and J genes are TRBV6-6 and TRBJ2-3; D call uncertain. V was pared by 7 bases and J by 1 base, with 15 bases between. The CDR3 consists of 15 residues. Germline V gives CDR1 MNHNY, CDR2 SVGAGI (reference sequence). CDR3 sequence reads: CASIVGLGRTDTQYF. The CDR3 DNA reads TGTGCCAGCATCGTTGGTTTGGGCCGCACAGATACGCAGTATTTT.

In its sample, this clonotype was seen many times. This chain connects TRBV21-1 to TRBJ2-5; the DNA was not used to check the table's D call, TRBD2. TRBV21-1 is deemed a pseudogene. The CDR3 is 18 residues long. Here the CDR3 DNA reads TGTGCCAGCAGTCTCACACCGGGGGAGCGGGAGGAGCAAGAGACCCAGTACTTC. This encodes CASSLTPGEREEQETQYF.

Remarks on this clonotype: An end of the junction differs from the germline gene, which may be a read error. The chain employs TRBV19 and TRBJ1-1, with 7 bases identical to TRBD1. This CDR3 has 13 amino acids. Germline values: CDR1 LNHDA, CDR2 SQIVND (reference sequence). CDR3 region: CASRTDRNTKAFF. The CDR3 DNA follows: TGTGCCAGTAGGACGGACAGGAACACTAAAGCTTTCTTT.

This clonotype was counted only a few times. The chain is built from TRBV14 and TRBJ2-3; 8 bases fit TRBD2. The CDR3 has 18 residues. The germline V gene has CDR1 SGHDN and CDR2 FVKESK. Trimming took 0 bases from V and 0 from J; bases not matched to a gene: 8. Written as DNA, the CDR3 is TGTGCCAGCAGCCAAGACTATGTAATAGCGGGGAGCACAGATACGCAGTATTTT. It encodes CASSQDYVIAGSTDTQYF.

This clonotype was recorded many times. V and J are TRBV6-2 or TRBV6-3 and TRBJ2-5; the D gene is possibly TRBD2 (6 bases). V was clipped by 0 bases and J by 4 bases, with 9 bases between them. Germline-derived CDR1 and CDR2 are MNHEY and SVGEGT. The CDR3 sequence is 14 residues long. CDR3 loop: CASSYSGGIETQYF. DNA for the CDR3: TGTGCCAGCAGTTACTCGGGGGGTATAGAGACCCAGTACTTC.

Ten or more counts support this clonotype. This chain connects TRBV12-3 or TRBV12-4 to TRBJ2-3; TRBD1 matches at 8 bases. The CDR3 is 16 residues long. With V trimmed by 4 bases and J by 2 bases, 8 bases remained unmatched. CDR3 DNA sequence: TGTGCCAGCAGTTCGCACTCGGGACAGGACACAGATACGCAGTATTTT. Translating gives CASSSHSGQDTDTQYF.

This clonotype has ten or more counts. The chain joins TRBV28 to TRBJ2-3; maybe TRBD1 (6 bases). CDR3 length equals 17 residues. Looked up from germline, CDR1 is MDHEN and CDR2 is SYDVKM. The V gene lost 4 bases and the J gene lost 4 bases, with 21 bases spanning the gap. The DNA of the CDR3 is TGTGCCAGCAGTTCTACCTGGGACAAGTCGGGCGCAGATACGCAGTATTTT. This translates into CASSSTWDKSGADTQYF.

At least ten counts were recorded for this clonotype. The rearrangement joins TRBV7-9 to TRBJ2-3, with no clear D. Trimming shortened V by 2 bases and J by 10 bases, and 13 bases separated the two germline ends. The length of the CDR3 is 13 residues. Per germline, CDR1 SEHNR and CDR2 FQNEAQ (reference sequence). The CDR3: CASSLSRLVAQYF. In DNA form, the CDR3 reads TGTGCCAGCAGCTTATCAAGGCTAGTCGCGCAGTATTTT.

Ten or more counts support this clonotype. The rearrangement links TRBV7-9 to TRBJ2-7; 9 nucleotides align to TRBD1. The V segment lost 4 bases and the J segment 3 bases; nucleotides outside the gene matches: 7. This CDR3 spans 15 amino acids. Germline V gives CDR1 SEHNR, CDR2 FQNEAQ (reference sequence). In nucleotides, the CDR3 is TGTGCCAGCAGCTCCTCGGGACAGGGATTCTACGAGCAGTACTTC. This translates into CASSSSGQGFYEQYF. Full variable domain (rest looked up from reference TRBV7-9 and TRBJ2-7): DTGVSQNPRHKITKRGQNVTFRCDPISEHNRLYWYRQTLGQGPEFLTYFQNEAQLEKSRLLSDRFSAERPKGSFSTLEIQRTEQGDSAMYLCASSSSGQGFYEQYFGPGTRLTVT.

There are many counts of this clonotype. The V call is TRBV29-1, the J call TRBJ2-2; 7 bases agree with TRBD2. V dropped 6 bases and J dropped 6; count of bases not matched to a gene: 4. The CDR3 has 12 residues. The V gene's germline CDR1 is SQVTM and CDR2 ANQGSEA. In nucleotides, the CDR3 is TGCAGCGTCAATAGCGGGTCCGGGGAGCTGTTTTTT. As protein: CSVNSGSGELFF.

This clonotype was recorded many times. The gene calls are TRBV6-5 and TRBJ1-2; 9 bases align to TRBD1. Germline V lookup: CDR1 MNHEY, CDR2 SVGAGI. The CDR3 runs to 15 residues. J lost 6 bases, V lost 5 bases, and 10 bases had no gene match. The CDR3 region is CASSTGPGTGNGYTF. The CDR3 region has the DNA TGTGCCAGCAGTACAGGGCCTGGGACAGGGAATGGCTACACCTTC.

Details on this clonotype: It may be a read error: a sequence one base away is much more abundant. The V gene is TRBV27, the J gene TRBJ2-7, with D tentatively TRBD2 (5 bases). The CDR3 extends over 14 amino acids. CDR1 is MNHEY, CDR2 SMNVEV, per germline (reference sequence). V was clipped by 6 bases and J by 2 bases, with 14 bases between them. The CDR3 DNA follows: TGTGCCAGCAGGCCCTGCGGGTCGCCCTACGAGCAGTACTTC. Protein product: CASRPCGSPYEQYF.

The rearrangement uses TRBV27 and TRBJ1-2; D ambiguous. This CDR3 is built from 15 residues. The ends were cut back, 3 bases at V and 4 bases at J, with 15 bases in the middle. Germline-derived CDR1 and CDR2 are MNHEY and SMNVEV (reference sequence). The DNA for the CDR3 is TGTGCCAGCAGTTTTTCGAATAGGGCAGTCTATGGCTACACCTTC. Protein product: CASSFSNRAVYGYTF.

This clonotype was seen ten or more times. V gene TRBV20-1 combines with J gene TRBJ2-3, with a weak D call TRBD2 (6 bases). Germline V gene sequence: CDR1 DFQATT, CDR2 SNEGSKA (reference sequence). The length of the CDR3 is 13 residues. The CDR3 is CSAWDFSTDTQYF. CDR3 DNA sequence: TGCAGCGCTTGGGACTTTAGCACAGATACGCAGTATTTT.

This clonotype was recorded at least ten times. CDR3 in DNA: TGTGCCAGCAGTTACGGGGCAGGGGCCGTAGCTTTCTTT. Translating gives CASSYGAGAVAFF. The chain links TRBV6-2 or TRBV6-3 to TRBJ1-1; perhaps TRBD1 as D (6 bases). The CDR3 spans 13 residues. V dropped 2 bases and J dropped 10 bases, with 14 bases sitting between them. Germline V lookup: CDR1 MNHEY, CDR2 SVGEGT.

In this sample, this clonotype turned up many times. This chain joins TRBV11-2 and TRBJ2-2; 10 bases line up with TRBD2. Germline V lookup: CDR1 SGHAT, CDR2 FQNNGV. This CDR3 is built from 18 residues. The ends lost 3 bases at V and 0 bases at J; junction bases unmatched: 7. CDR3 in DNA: TGTGCCAGCAGCTTGACGAGCGGGGGGGACTCGAACACCGGGGAGCTGTTTTTT. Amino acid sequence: CASSLTSGGDSNTGELFF.

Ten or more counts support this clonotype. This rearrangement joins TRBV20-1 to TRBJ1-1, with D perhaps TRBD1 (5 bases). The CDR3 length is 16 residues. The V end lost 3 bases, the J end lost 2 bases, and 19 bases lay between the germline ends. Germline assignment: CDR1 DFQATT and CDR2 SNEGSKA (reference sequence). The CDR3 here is CSARGRGQSLNTEAFF. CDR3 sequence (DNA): TGCAGTGCTAGGGGGCGAGGACAAAGCCTAAACACTGAAGCTTTCTTT.

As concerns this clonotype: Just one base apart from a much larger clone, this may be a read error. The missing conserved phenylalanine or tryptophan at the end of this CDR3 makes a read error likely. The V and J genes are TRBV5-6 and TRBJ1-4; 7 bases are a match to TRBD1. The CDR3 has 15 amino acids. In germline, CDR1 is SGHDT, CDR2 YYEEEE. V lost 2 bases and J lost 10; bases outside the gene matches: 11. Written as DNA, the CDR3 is TGTGCCAGCAGCTTCTTGAAGGGGACAGCGGGAAAACTGTTTTCT. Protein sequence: CASSFLKGTAGKLFS.